The 30 T cell receptor beta chains below come from one sample, sequenced in a study of cytomegalovirus exposure and HLA in healthy donors. Primers for the PCR totalled 60 Vbeta and 13 Jbeta. Sequenced by immunoSEQ multiplex PCR; TCRdb stores in-frame clones only, minus some. The data show around 190,000 clones, approximately 80% seen once. Sequencing was performed on PBMCs. These receptor sequences come from a woman in her 30s in good health and CMV-seronegative.

The J gene is TRBJ1-2, the V gene TRBV5-6; unclear D gene. Germline-derived CDR1 and CDR2 are SGHDT and YYEEEE. There are 13 residues in the CDR3. V was clipped by 0 bases and J by 4 bases, with 7 bases between them. The CDR3 loop reads CASSLEQSYGYTF. CDR3 DNA: TGTGCCAGCAGCTTGGAACAGAGCTATGGCTACACCTTC. Complete variable domain (other parts from reference TRBV5-6 and TRBJ1-2): DAGVTQSPTHLIKTRGQQVTLRCSPKSGHDTVSWYQQALGQGPQFIFQYYEEEERQRGNFPDRFSGHQFPNYSSELNVNALLLGDSALYLCASSLEQSYGYTFGSGTRLTVV.

The chain employs TRBV2 and TRBJ2-1; 9 nucleotides agree with TRBD1. V was pared by 3 bases and J by 5 bases, with 5 bases of the junction left unmatched. The germline gives CDR1 SNHLY, CDR2 FYNNEI. The CDR3 totals 15 residues. CDR3 nucleotide sequence: TGTGCCAGCAGTGATTTGGGACAGGGAAACAATGAGCAGTTCTTC. Its translation: CASSDLGQGNNEQFF.

This clone came up a few times. The gene calls are TRBV7-9 and TRBJ1-1, with unresolved D. CDR3 length: 12 amino acids. Germline CDR1 SEHNR, CDR2 FQNEAQ (reference sequence). V lost 1 base and J 6 bases, leaving 6 bases between the germline ends. The CDR3: CASSLGHSEAFF. CDR3 sequence (DNA): TGTGCCAGCAGCTTAGGACACTCTGAAGCTTTCTTT.

This chain connects TRBV18 to TRBJ2-3, with TRBD2 identical over 7 bases. V lost 6 bases, J lost 3 bases, and 12 bases stayed unmatched. The CDR3 sequence is 16 residues long. CDR1 and CDR2 (germline): KGHSH, LQKENI. The CDR3 sequence is CASSYQRGKTTDTQYF. The CDR3 nucleotides are TGTGCCAGCTCGTACCAGCGGGGAAAGACGACAGATACGCAGTATTTT. The full variable domain, its missing parts supplied by reference TRBV18 and TRBJ2-3, is NAGVMQNPRHLVRRRGQEARLRCSPMKGHSHVYWYRQLPEEGLKFMVYLQKENIIDESGMPKERFSAEFPKEGPSILRIQQVVRGDSAAYFCASSYQRGKTTDTQYFGPGTRLTVL.

V is TRBV30 and J is TRBJ2-3; 13 nucleotides match TRBD2. The length of the CDR3 is 17 residues. The germline V gene encodes CDR1 GTSNPN and CDR2 SVGIG (reference sequence). V shed 0 bases and J 4 bases; nucleotides not matched to a gene: 7. In DNA, the CDR3 is TGTGCCTGGAGTGTATTCCCCGGACTAGCGGGGGCAGATACGCAGTATTTT. Protein product: CAWSVFPGLAGADTQYF.

The chain carries TRBV29-1 and TRBJ1-6; 8 bases align to TRBD1. The CDR3 length is 13 residues. Germline V gene data show CDR1 as SQVTM and CDR2 as ANQGSEA. Trimming cost V 6 bases and J 9 bases; bases outside gene matches: 7. The CDR3 sequence: CSVSQGEGSPLHF. The CDR3 region has the DNA TGCAGCGTATCACAGGGGGAAGGTTCACCCCTCCACTTT.

The chain combines TRBV19 with TRBJ2-5; weak D call: TRBD2 (6 bases). Trimming stripped 5 bases from V and 4 bases from J, with 11 bases between. The CDR3 is 13 amino acids. In germline, CDR1 is LNHDA, CDR2 SQIVND (reference sequence). As DNA, the CDR3 is TGTGCCAGTAGTTGGGGGGTGGGAGAGACCCAGTACTTC. As protein: CASSWGVGETQYF.

This rearrangement joins TRBV23-1 to TRBJ1-1, with D possibly being TRBD1 (6 bases). TRBV23-1 is filed as an ORF, its function uncertain. This CDR3 contains 17 residues. Trimming took 4 bases from V and 4 from J, leaving 22 bases between them. CDR3 DNA sequence: TGCGCCAGCAGTCCAGCCCCAAAAGGGAAACAGGGCACTGAAGCTTTCTTT. Encoded protein: CASSPAPKGKQGTEAFF.

The J gene is TRBJ1-2, the V gene TRBV6-5; 8 nucleotides match TRBD1. CDR3 length: 13 amino acids. The J segment lost 4 bases and the V segment lost 6 bases, leaving 4 bases of the junction unmatched. Germline V lookup: CDR1 MNHEY, CDR2 SVGAGI. This chain's CDR3 is CASRRQGIYGYTF. The DNA of the CDR3 is TGTGCCAGCAGGAGACAGGGGATCTATGGCTACACCTTC.

The V gene is TRBV15, the J gene TRBJ1-2; 9 bases map to TRBD1. This CDR3 contains 15 residues. The V gene end was trimmed by 4 bases and the J gene end by 1 base; junction bases not matched to a gene: 4. Germline values: CDR1 LNHNV, CDR2 YYDKDF (reference sequence). This chain's CDR3 is CATSTDRGINYGYTF. CDR3 nucleotides: TGTGCCACCAGCACAGACAGGGGGATTAACTATGGCTACACCTTC. The variable domain in full, with the rest retrieved from reference TRBV15 and TRBJ1-2, is DAMVIQNPRYQVTQFGKPVTLSCSQTLNHNVMYWYQQKSSQAPKLLFHYYDKDFNNEADTPDNFQSRRPNTSFCFLDIRSPGLGDTAMYLCATSTDRGINYGYTFGSGTRLTVV.

This clone was found a few times. The V and J genes are TRBV19 and TRBJ1-2; 8 bases are shared with TRBD1. CDR1 LNHDA and CDR2 SQIVND come from the germline V gene (reference sequence). With 6 bases clipped from V and 7 bases from J, the junction kept 10 bases outside the gene matches. CDR3 length: 14 residues. As DNA, the CDR3 is TGTGCCAGTAGGCGGACAGGGCTTATTTTTGGCTACACCTTC. Amino acid sequence: CASRRTGLIFGYTF.

The rearrangement links TRBV18 to TRBJ2-7; D might be TRBD1 (6 bases). Germline V gives CDR1 KGHSH, CDR2 LQKENI. CDR3 length: 14 amino acids. V was clipped by 5 bases and J by 2 bases, with 13 bases between them. The CDR3 sequence: CASSTKGDTYEQYF. As DNA, the CDR3 is TGTGCCAGCTCAACCAAGGGGGACACCTACGAGCAGTACTTC. The full variable domain, with the rest looked up from reference TRBV18 and TRBJ2-7, is NAGVMQNPRHLVRRRGQEARLRCSPMKGHSHVYWYRQLPEEGLKFMVYLQKENIIDESGMPKERFSAEFPKEGPSILRIQQVVRGDSAAYFCASSTKGDTYEQYFGPGTRLTVT.

This clone turned up a few times. A junction boundary mismatches the germline segment, possibly from a read error. V gene TRBV7-9 combines with J gene TRBJ1-1; 10 nucleotides line up with TRBD1. CDR1 SEHNR and CDR2 FQNEAQ come from the germline V gene (reference sequence). This CDR3 has 14 residues. CDR3 region: CSSSPLDRGGEAFF. DNA for the CDR3: TGTTCCAGCAGCCCCCTGGACAGGGGGGGTGAAGCTTTCTTT.

This chain links TRBV10-3 with TRBJ2-1; D may be TRBD1 (6 bases). V was shortened by 10 bases and J by 3 bases, with 22 bases between the two germline ends. Germline-derived CDR1 and CDR2 are ENHRY and SYGVKD. The CDR3 is made up of 16 amino acids. CDR3 protein: CATRPLGAIVYNEQFF. The CDR3 DNA follows: TGTGCCACCAGACCCTTGGGGGCTATTGTCTACAATGAGCAGTTCTTC.

This clone was recorded once. One junction end does not reproduce the germline sequence, and a read error may be involved. The chain is built from TRBV7-9 and TRBJ1-1, with TRBD1 as a possible D gene (5 bases). This CDR3 is 15 amino acids long. Germline CDR1 SEHNR, CDR2 FQNEAQ (reference sequence). The CDR3 loop reads CSSSTPGGTRTEAFF. CDR3 bases: TGTTCCAGCAGCACCCCCGGGGGGACGAGGACTGAAGCTTTCTTT.

This chain links TRBV18 with TRBJ2-1, with 8 bases that match TRBD2. Germline V gene sequence: CDR1 KGHSH, CDR2 LQKENI. The length of the CDR3 is 13 residues. The trim removed 2 bases at V and 9 bases at J, leaving 3 bases unmatched. CDR3: CASSPLAGSEQFF. CDR3 DNA sequence: TGTGCCAGCTCACCATTAGCGGGGTCTGAGCAGTTCTTC. Using reference TRBV18 and TRBJ2-1 for the parts outside the CDR3, the full variable domain is NAGVMQNPRHLVRRRGQEARLRCSPMKGHSHVYWYRQLPEEGLKFMVYLQKENIIDESGMPKERFSAEFPKEGPSILRIQQVVRGDSAAYFCASSPLAGSEQFFGPGTRLTVL.

This chain uses TRBV19 with TRBJ1-5, with 7 bases fitting TRBD1. From germline, CDR1 is LNHDA and CDR2 SQIVND (reference sequence). V lost 5 bases to trimming and J lost 0 bases; unmatched junction nucleotides: 4. CDR3 length: 15 amino acids. Here the CDR3 reads CASSAGQYSNQPQHF. The CDR3 region has the DNA TGTGCCAGTAGTGCGGGACAGTATAGCAATCAGCCCCAGCATTTT.

The V gene is TRBV5-4, the J gene TRBJ2-3; 7 positions agree with TRBD1. After removal of 6 bases from V and 0 bases from J, the junction contained 4 bases not matched to a gene. The CDR3 consists of 14 residues. Germline CDR1 and CDR2: SGHNT and YYREEE (reference sequence). The CDR3 DNA is TGTGCCAGCACCTCGACAGGGAGCACAGATACGCAGTATTTT. The encoded protein is CASTSTGSTDTQYF.

The table lists this clone with a few counts. J is TRBJ2-1 and V is TRBV19, with 7 bases matching TRBD2. The CDR3 has 17 amino acids. J was trimmed by 4 bases and V by 5 bases; bases with no gene match: 14. CDR1 and CDR2 from the germline V gene are LNHDA and SQIVND (reference sequence). In nucleotides, the CDR3 is TGTGCCAGTAGTTTTATGAATTTGGGCGGGGGATACAATGAGCAGTTCTTC. It translates to CASSFMNLGGGYNEQFF.

The V gene is TRBV23-1, the J gene TRBJ2-7, with 9 bases that match TRBD1. TRBV23-1 is recorded as an ORF, its role being uncertain. Unmatched junction bases numbered 17, after V lost 2 bases and J lost 0 bases. The CDR3 loop spans 20 amino acids. The CDR3 here is CASSQLRDRDHQKGSYEQYF. Here the CDR3 DNA reads TGCGCCAGCAGTCAACTCCGGGACAGGGATCACCAGAAAGGCTCCTACGAGCAGTACTTC.

V usage is TRBV11-1 and J usage is TRBJ2-7; D remains unclear. The germline CDR1 and CDR2 sequences are SGHAT and FQDESV (reference sequence). CDR3 size: 11 residues. V shed 2 bases and J shed 3 bases, with 2 bases lying between them. The CDR3 protein is CASSLRYEQYF. In DNA, the CDR3 is TGTGCCAGCAGCTTACGCTACGAGCAGTACTTC. The full variable domain, with the rest looked up from reference TRBV11-1 and TRBJ2-7, is EAEVAQSPRYKITEKSQAVAFWCDPISGHATLYWYRQILGQGPELLVQFQDESVVDDSQLPKDRFSAERLKGVDSTLKIQPAELGDSAMYLCASSLRYEQYFGPGTRLTVT.

This clone was seen a single time. V usage is TRBV6-5 and J usage is TRBJ2-7; possibly TRBD2 for D (5 bases). V was cut by 5 bases and J by 3 bases, with 17 bases left in between. The CDR3 contains 15 residues. Germline loops: CDR1 MNHEY, CDR2 SVGAGI. DNA of the CDR3: TGTGCCAGCAGTGTCGCCCCAGCGGAGCACTACGAGCAGTACTTC. It encodes CASSVAPAEHYEQYF.

The rearrangement links TRBV18 to TRBJ2-7, with D tentatively TRBD1 (6 bases). V dropped 4 bases and J dropped 5 bases, with 15 bases sitting between them. In germline, CDR1 is KGHSH, CDR2 LQKENI. This CDR3 region has 14 residues. For the CDR3, the DNA is TGTGCCAGCTCACGGTCGCAGGGGAGTAACGAGCAGTACTTC. Protein product: CASSRSQGSNEQYF.

This clone showed up just a few times. The rearrangement joins TRBV7-9 to TRBJ2-7; D is unresolved. This CDR3 comprises 15 residues. Germline V CDR1 and CDR2: SEHNR, FQNEAQ (reference sequence). With 5 bases removed from V and 3 bases from J, the gap between germline ends came to 17 bases. The CDR3 DNA sequence: TGTGCCAGCAGCCCTACGCTCACAGATAACTACGAGCAGTACTTC. Translation gives CASSPTLTDNYEQYF.

The V gene is TRBV29-1, the J gene TRBJ2-7; D not certain. Trimming took 4 bases from V and 4 from J, leaving 14 bases between them. The CDR3 has 13 residues. Germline V gives CDR1 SQVTM, CDR2 ANQGSEA. DNA of the CDR3: TGCAGCGTTGGGGCCCTTTCCCCTTACGAGCAGTACTTC. It codes for CSVGALSPYEQYF.

The CDR3 DNA reads TGTGCCAGCAGCTTTTTCAGGGGAACGGCCGGGGCCAACGTCCTGACTTTC. Residues: CASSFFRGTAGANVLTF. V and J are TRBV5-8 and TRBJ2-6; D might be TRBD1 (6 bases). Trimming cost V 2 bases and J 4 bases, with 16 bases left between them. Germline lookup yields CDR1 SGHTS and CDR2 YDEGEE. The CDR3 loop spans 17 amino acids.

CDR3 bases: TGTGCCAGCAGTTACTCGGGACTACTTTACGAGCAGTACTTC. This gives the protein CASSYSGLLYEQYF. The rearrangement joins TRBV6-5 to TRBJ2-7; 7 nucleotides line up with TRBD2. Germline V gene lookup returns CDR1 MNHEY and CDR2 SVGAGI. CDR3 length equals 14 residues. J lost 4 bases, V lost 0 bases, and 3 bases had no gene match.

The rearrangement joins TRBV7-7 to TRBJ2-2; 11 nucleotides match TRBD2. With V trimmed by 5 bases and J by 6 bases, 5 bases remained unmatched. Germline V CDR1 and CDR2: SSHAT, FNYEAQ (reference sequence). The CDR3 sequence is 15 residues long. The chain's CDR3 is CASSQPGLAAGELFF. The CDR3 nucleotides are TGTGCCAGCAGCCAACCGGGACTAGCGGCCGGGGAGCTGTTTTTT. The full variable domain, its missing parts supplied by reference TRBV7-7 and TRBJ2-2, is GAGVSQSPRYKVTKRGQDVTLRCDPISSHATLYWYQQALGQGPEFLTYFNYEAQPDKSGLPSDRFSAERPEGSISTLTIQRTEQRDSAMYRCASSQPGLAAGELFFGEGSRLTVL.

The chain employs TRBV5-1 and TRBJ2-7; TRBD1 is a possible D gene (7 bases). The CDR3 runs 15 residues. Germline V gene sequence: CDR1 SGHRS, CDR2 YFSETQ. V was shortened by 3 bases and J by 0 bases, with 13 bases between the two germline ends. The CDR3, as DNA: TGCGCCAGCAGCTCCAGGGGGGTCCCCTCCTACGAGCAGTACTTC. Translating it yields CASSSRGVPSYEQYF.

The V call is TRBV2, the J call TRBJ1-3; D not certain. Trimming left V 5 bases short and J 1 base short, with 9 bases between. The CDR3 loop spans 14 amino acids. Per germline, CDR1 SNHLY and CDR2 FYNNEI. The CDR3 DNA sequence: TGTGCCAGCAGTTGGTCGGGTTCTGGAAACACCATATATTTT. Its translation: CASSWSGSGNTIYF.